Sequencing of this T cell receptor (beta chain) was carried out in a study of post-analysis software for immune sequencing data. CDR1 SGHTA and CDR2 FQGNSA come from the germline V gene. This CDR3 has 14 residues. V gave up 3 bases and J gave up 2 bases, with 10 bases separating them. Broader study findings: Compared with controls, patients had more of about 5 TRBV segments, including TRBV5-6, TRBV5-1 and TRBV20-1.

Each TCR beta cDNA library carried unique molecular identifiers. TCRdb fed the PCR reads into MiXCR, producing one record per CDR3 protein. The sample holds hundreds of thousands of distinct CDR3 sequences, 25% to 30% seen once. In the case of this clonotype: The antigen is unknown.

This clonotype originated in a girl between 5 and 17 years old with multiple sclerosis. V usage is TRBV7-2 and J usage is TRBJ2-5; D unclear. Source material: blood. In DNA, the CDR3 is TGTGCCAGCAGCTTTGACGTCAGACAAGAGACCCAGTACTTC. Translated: CASSFDVRQETQYF.